Below are 18 T cell receptor beta chains sequenced from a single sample in a study of shared clonotypes between healthy human individuals. The assay was immunoSEQ multiplex PCR, and TCRdb's table has in-frame clones only and misses some. The sample shows around 1.1 million clones, about 72% of them seen only once. The sequencing sample was made of memory CD4+ T cells from PBMCs. Specified subset: CD45RA-negative fraction. These receptors came from a man aged 18 to 30 in good health. Some clones in this sample may be carry-over from other donors' samples.

The count of this clone is one. The chain couples TRBV5-1 to TRBJ1-6; D remains ambiguous. V lost 6 bases and J 7 bases, leaving 11 bases between the germline ends. CDR3 length: 13 residues. Germline assignment: CDR1 SGHRS and CDR2 YFSETQ. DNA of the CDR3: TGCGCCAGCACAGACTCGGGGAATTCACCCCTCCACTTT. Translated, it gives CASTDSGNSPLHF.

The J gene is TRBJ1-1, the V gene TRBV6-5, with D unresolved. Trimming removed 4 bases at V and 7 bases at J, with 16 bases between. Germline CDR1 is MNHEY and CDR2 is SVGAGI. This CDR3 contains 14 residues. CDR3 in amino acids: CASSSRTGRGEAFF. Here the CDR3 DNA reads TGTGCCAGCAGTTCGCGAACCGGACGGGGTGAAGCTTTCTTT.

This chain uses TRBV29-1 with TRBJ2-1; D may match TRBD1 or TRBD2 (5 bases each). V lost 6 bases to trimming and J lost 9 bases, with 18 bases between them. Per germline, CDR1 SQVTM and CDR2 ANQGSEA. The CDR3 is 13 residues long. The CDR3 nucleotides read TGCAGCGTAATTGAATTATCCGGGACTGAGCAGTTCTTC. It yields the protein CSVIELSGTEQFF.

This clone has only one observation. This chain uses TRBV7-8 with TRBJ2-3; no definite D call. The CDR3 is 14 residues long. Trimming shortened V by 1 base and J by 6 bases, and 11 bases separated the two germline ends. CDR1 is SGHVS, CDR2 FQNEAQ, per germline. The CDR3 loop is CASSLGPFRDTQYF. DNA of the CDR3: TGTGCCAGCAGCTTAGGACCCTTCAGGGATACGCAGTATTTT.

V usage is TRBV7-9 and J usage is TRBJ1-2, with 11 bases identical to TRBD1. The CDR3 is 15 residues long. V lost 4 bases, J lost 5 bases, and 6 bases stayed unmatched. From germline, CDR1 is SEHNR and CDR2 FQNEAQ (reference sequence). The CDR3 loop reads CASSSVDRGPYGYTF. The CDR3 DNA is TGTGCCAGCAGCTCCGTGGACAGGGGGCCTTATGGCTACACCTTC.

This clone was counted a few times. The chain carries TRBV28 and TRBJ1-5; D uncertain. V shed 2 bases and J shed 0 bases, with 8 bases lying between them. Germline CDR1 is MDHEN and CDR2 is SYDVKM. The CDR3 is 15 amino acids. This CDR3 reads CASSLPPGSNQPQHF. The DNA of the CDR3 is TGTGCCAGCAGTTTACCCCCGGGTAGCAATCAGCCCCAGCATTTT.

The rearrangement uses TRBV30 and TRBJ2-3; D unclear. V lost 7 bases, J lost 0 bases, and 8 bases lay in between. The CDR3 is 12 residues long. The germline CDR1 and CDR2 sequences are GTSNPN and SVGIG (reference sequence). The CDR3 coding sequence is TGTGCCTTGCGAAAAAGCACAGATACGCAGTATTTT. Translating it yields CALRKSTDTQYF.

This clone showed up many times. This chain joins TRBV29-1 and TRBJ2-7; D not certain. The germline V gene has CDR1 SQVTM and CDR2 ANQGSEA. Trimming stripped 6 bases from V and 0 bases from J, with 9 bases between. The CDR3 runs 12 residues. CDR3: CSVRVSSYEQYF. CDR3 sequence (DNA): TGCAGCGTCCGCGTGAGCTCCTACGAGCAGTACTTC.

The rearrangement uses TRBV11-1 and TRBJ1-3; D unresolved. The V gene's germline CDR1 is SGHAT and CDR2 FQDESV (reference sequence). V was clipped by 3 bases and J by 4 bases, with 7 bases between them. The CDR3 extends over 13 amino acids. CDR3 sequence: CASSFPGGNTIYF. CDR3 sequence (DNA): TGTGCCAGCAGCTTTCCGGGAGGAAACACCATATATTTT.

This clone was detected only a few times. The chain joins TRBV4-1 to TRBJ2-5, with D possibly matching TRBD1 (7 bases). The CDR3 consists of 15 residues. Trimming left V 2 bases short and J 4 bases short, with 14 bases between. Germline loops: CDR1 MGHRA, CDR2 YSYEKL. The CDR3, as DNA: TGCGCCAGCAGCCAAACAGGGGTGGGAGGAGAGACCCAGTACTTC. This sequence encodes CASSQTGVGGETQYF.

The chain links TRBV19 to TRBJ1-3; D may be TRBD1 (6 bases). Per germline, CDR1 LNHDA and CDR2 SQIVND (reference sequence). This CDR3 spans 17 amino acids. V dropped 3 bases and J dropped 0 bases, with 15 bases sitting between them. This CDR3 is CASSILTGRSSGNTIYF. As DNA, the CDR3 is TGTGCCAGTAGTATCTTGACAGGTCGAAGCTCTGGAAACACCATATATTTT.

This clone was recorded a few times. Other DNA variants within this sample encode the same CDR3. The chain links TRBV5-1 to TRBJ2-7; TRBD2 agrees at 12 bases. Germline trimming cut 1 base from V and 0 bases from J; bases unmatched to any gene: 5. Germline V gene data show CDR1 as SGHRS and CDR2 as YFSETQ. The CDR3 consists of 17 residues. The CDR3 coding sequence is TGCGCCAGCAGCTTGTCGATGACTAGCGGGAGCTCCTACGAGCAGTACTTC. Its protein product is CASSLSMTSGSSYEQYF.

The chain employs TRBV29-1 and TRBJ2-7; D is possibly TRBD1 (6 bases). Germline-derived CDR1 and CDR2 are SQVTM and ANQGSEA. Trimming shortened V by 6 bases and J by 3 bases, and 15 bases separated the two germline ends. The CDR3 covers 13 residues. The DNA for the CDR3 is TGCAGCGTCGCACAGGGTGCCCTCTACGAGCAGTACTTC. Translated: CSVAQGALYEQYF.

The chain links TRBV10-3 to TRBJ2-3, with 7 bases lining up with TRBD2. The CDR3 is 16 amino acids. Trimming removed 0 bases from V and 2 bases from J; junction bases left unmatched: 5. In germline, CDR1 is ENHRY, CDR2 SYGVKD. The CDR3 reads CAISESAGQATDTQYF. In nucleotides, the CDR3 is TGTGCCATCAGTGAGTCAGCGGGGCAGGCCACAGATACGCAGTATTTT.

This sequence joins TRBV27 and TRBJ1-1; D possibly corresponds to TRBD1 (5 bases). This CDR3 is built from 14 residues. The germline gives CDR1 MNHEY, CDR2 SMNVEV (reference sequence). Trimming took off 3 bases at V and 2 bases at J, with 10 bases between the two ends. CDR3 loop: CASSFGTKNTEAFF. As DNA, the CDR3 is TGTGCCAGCAGTTTCGGGACTAAAAACACTGAAGCTTTCTTT.

The CDR3 bases are TGTGCCTGGAGCGGTAGCTTACCCTACAATGAGCAGTTCTTC. Translation: CAWSGSLPYNEQFF. The chain is built from TRBV30 and TRBJ2-1, with D unresolved. V was cut by 3 bases and J by 2 bases, with 11 bases left in between. CDR1 is GTSNPN and CDR2 is SVGIG in the germline V gene (reference sequence). CDR3 length: 14 amino acids.

The chain combines TRBV10-3 with TRBJ2-7; the D is unclear. The CDR3 has 12 amino acids. V was shortened by 3 bases and J by 6 bases, with 9 bases between the two germline ends. Germline loops: CDR1 ENHRY, CDR2 SYGVKD. The CDR3 sequence is CAISDAITEQYF. CDR3 DNA sequence: TGTGCCATCAGTGACGCCATCACCGAGCAGTACTTC.

This clone was observed at least ten times. The rearrangement uses TRBV2 and TRBJ2-5; TRBD1 agrees at 10 bases. V lost 7 bases, J lost 4 bases, and 3 bases stayed unmatched. Germline V gene data show CDR1 as SNHLY and CDR2 as FYNNEI. The CDR3 is 13 amino acids. This CDR3 reads CASIGDRGETQYF. In DNA form, the CDR3 reads TGTGCCAGCATTGGGGACAGGGGAGAGACCCAGTACTTC.